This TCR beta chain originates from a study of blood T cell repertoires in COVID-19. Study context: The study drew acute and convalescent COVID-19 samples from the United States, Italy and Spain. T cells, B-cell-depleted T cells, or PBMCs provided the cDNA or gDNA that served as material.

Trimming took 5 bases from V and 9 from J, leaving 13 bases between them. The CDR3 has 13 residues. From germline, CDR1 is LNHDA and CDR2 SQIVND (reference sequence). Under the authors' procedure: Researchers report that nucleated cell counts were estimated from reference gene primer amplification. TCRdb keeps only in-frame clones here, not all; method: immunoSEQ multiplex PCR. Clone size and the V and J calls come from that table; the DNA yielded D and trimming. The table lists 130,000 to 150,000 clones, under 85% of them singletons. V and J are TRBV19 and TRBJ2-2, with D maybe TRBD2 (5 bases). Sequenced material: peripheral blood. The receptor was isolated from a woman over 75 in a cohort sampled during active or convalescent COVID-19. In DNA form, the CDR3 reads TGTGCCAGTAGTGCTCAGAGGGTCAGGGAGCTGTTTTTT. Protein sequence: CASSAQRVRELFF.